This T cell receptor (beta chain) was profiled in a study of tumor-infiltrating lymphocytes in oesophageal squamous cell carcinoma. The germline V gene has CDR1 SEHNR and CDR2 FQNEAQ (reference sequence). Including both end residues, the CDR3 is 16 amino acids long. This clonotype has a single count. In this CDR3 the conserved last residue, phenylalanine or tryptophan, is missing, so a read error is likely. The DNA is omitted, as the CDR3 cannot be located on it reliably, and the CDR3 follows TCRdb's listing. TCRdb fed the PCR reads into MiXCR, producing one record per CDR3 protein. The data contain about 14,000 distinct CDR3 sequences, approximately 50% of them seen just once; the ten biggest clones take up around 15%.

The TCR sequence derives from a male donor with esophageal squamous cell carcinoma. The source material was blood. The chain employs TRBV7-9 and TRBJ2-1; the table's D call, TRBD1, was not checked against the DNA. The CDR3 reads CASRRGQGDTEAFFGN.